The 32 T cell receptor beta chains below all came from one sample that was sequenced in a study of OX40 agonist ivuxolimab in advanced cancers. Produced via immunoSEQ multiplex PCR; TCRdb's table is partial and in-frame only. The sample shows about 83,000 clones, under 90% of them seen only once. The source material was CD4+ or CD8+ T cells sorted from blood, sampled in a trial of the OX40 agonist ivuxolimab. The source of these receptors is an adult with an advanced solid tumor such as melanoma, head and neck, liver or kidney cancer.

The chain combines TRBV7-9 with TRBJ1-1; 9 nucleotides align to TRBD1. J was trimmed by 1 base and V by 6 bases; bases with no gene match: 3. In germline, CDR1 is SEHNR, CDR2 FQNEAQ (reference sequence). This CDR3 has 14 amino acids. The CDR3 nucleotides read TGTGCCAGCAGTTTGACAGGGGGGAACACTGAAGCTTTCTTT. It specifies CASSLTGGNTEAFF.

The gene calls are TRBV6-1 and TRBJ1-6, with unresolved D. Germline CDR1 is MNHNS and CDR2 is SASEGT. The CDR3 loop spans 12 amino acids. V was cut by 7 bases and J by 8 bases, with 9 bases left in between. The CDR3 DNA sequence: TGTGCCAGCACTTCCAAATATTCACCCCTCCACTTT. It yields the protein CASTSKYSPLHF.

The genes are TRBV5-4 and TRBJ2-7; 10 bases agree with TRBD2. Per the germline V gene, CDR1 is SGHNT and CDR2 is YYREEE (reference sequence). The CDR3 extends over 16 amino acids. The junction had 9 bases not matched to a gene; V was cut back by 2 bases and J by 4 bases. The CDR3 region has the DNA TGTGCCAGCAGCTTAACTAGCGGGGCCAGTGGGTACGAGCAGTACTTC. As protein: CASSLTSGASGYEQYF.

This chain connects TRBV6-6 to TRBJ1-2, with 8 bases fitting TRBD1. The germline V gene encodes CDR1 MNHNY and CDR2 SVGAGI (reference sequence). This CDR3 contains 13 residues. The trim removed 6 bases at V and 7 bases at J, leaving 7 bases unmatched. CDR3 sequence (DNA): TGTGCCAGCAGCCCGGGACAGGTTTTTGGCTACACCTTC. This sequence encodes CASSPGQVFGYTF.

CDR3 in DNA: TGCGCCAGCAGCATACAGGGGAGAGATGGCTACACCTTC. It yields the protein CASSIQGRDGYTF. The J gene is TRBJ1-2, the V gene TRBV5-1; 7 bases fit TRBD1. With 4 bases clipped from V and 6 bases from J, the junction kept 6 bases outside the gene matches. The V gene's germline CDR1 is SGHRS and CDR2 YFSETQ. The CDR3 spans 13 residues. Based on the CDR3 plus reference TRBV5-1 and TRBJ1-2, the full variable domain is KAGVTQTPRYLIKTRGQQVTLSCSPISGHRSVSWYQQTPGQGLQFLFEYFSETQRNKGNFPGRFSGRQFSNSRSEMNVSTLELGDSALYLCASSIQGRDGYTFGSGTRLTVV.

The sample holds one count of this clone. The chain joins TRBV5-6 to TRBJ2-3; D is possibly TRBD2 (6 bases). CDR3 size: 15 residues. The germline V gene has CDR1 SGHDT and CDR2 YYEEEE. V lost 0 bases and J 3 bases, leaving 11 bases between the germline ends. The CDR3 spells CASSLGFGGTDTQYF. The CDR3 region has the DNA TGTGCCAGCAGCTTGGGCTTCGGAGGGACAGATACGCAGTATTTT.

The chain employs TRBV18 and TRBJ2-5; D is possibly TRBD1 or TRBD2 (6 bases each). In germline, CDR1 is KGHSH, CDR2 LQKENI. The CDR3 is made up of 16 amino acids. V lost 0 bases and J lost 5, with 16 bases in between. For the CDR3, the DNA is TGTGCCAGCTCACCACCACTCGGGGGCGCCAGGGAGACCCAGTACTTC. Its protein is CASSPPLGGARETQYF.

This chain uses TRBV5-1 with TRBJ2-5; D is unclear. The CDR3 totals 13 residues. V was trimmed by 0 bases and J by 5 bases, leaving 8 bases between them. Germline loops: CDR1 SGHRS, CDR2 YFSETQ. CDR3 bases: TGCGCCAGCAGCTTGGCGTTTACTGAGACCCAGTACTTC. Its translation is CASSLAFTETQYF.

This sequence joins TRBV28 and TRBJ2-6, with D perhaps matching TRBD1 (5 bases). Germline lookup yields CDR1 MDHEN and CDR2 SYDVKM. Trimming took 1 base from V and 0 from J, leaving 22 bases between them. The CDR3 covers 21 residues. The DNA for the CDR3 is TGTGCCAGCAGTTTATTAACGGTCCGACAGATTAACAGCTCTGGGGCCAACGTCCTGACTTTC. This encodes CASSLLTVRQINSSGANVLTF. Full variable domain (outside the CDR3, taken from reference TRBV28 and TRBJ2-6): DVKVTQSSRYLVKRTGEKVFLECVQDMDHENMFWYRQDPGLGLRLIYFSYDVKMKEKGDIPEGYSVSREKKERFSLILESASTNQTSMYLCASSLLTVRQINSSGANVLTFGAGSRLTVL.

The rearrangement links TRBV4-3 to TRBJ1-2; D perhaps matches TRBD1 (5 bases). Between the trimmed V and J ends, which lost 4 bases and 4 bases, there was a span of 16 bases. CDR3 length: 15 amino acids. Germline loops: CDR1 LGHNA, CDR2 YSLEER. The CDR3 sequence: CASSRRDRSAYGYTF. CDR3 sequence (DNA): TGCGCCAGCAGCCGGAGGGACCGTTCGGCCTATGGCTACACCTTC.

This chain links TRBV5-1 with TRBJ1-1; no reliable D call. V was cut by 1 base and J by 3 bases, with 13 bases left in between. The CDR3 is 15 residues long. Per germline, CDR1 SGHRS and CDR2 YFSETQ. Here the CDR3 DNA reads TGCGCCAGCAGCTTGACCCAAAACGGGGACACTGAAGCTTTCTTT. Amino acids: CASSLTQNGDTEAFF.

The gene calls are TRBV28 and TRBJ1-2, with unresolved D. The CDR3 extends over 13 amino acids. Germline V gives CDR1 MDHEN, CDR2 SYDVKM. The ends were cut back, 8 bases at V and 8 bases at J, with 18 bases in the middle. The CDR3 DNA reads TGTGCCAGCTGCCGCGAATTAATGTGGGGCTACACCTTC. Protein: CASCRELMWGYTF.

The chain joins TRBV19 to TRBJ2-7; D tentatively fits TRBD1 or TRBD2 (5 bases each). The CDR3 extends over 12 amino acids. V was pared by 4 bases and J by 6 bases, with 10 bases between. From germline, CDR1 is LNHDA and CDR2 SQIVND (reference sequence). The CDR3 sequence is CASSRRDGEQYF. The CDR3 DNA sequence: TGTGCCAGTAGTAGACGGGACGGCGAGCAGTACTTC.

The chain carries TRBV11-3 and TRBJ2-3; 9 bases line up with TRBD2. The V gene end was trimmed by 5 bases and the J gene end by 3 bases; junction bases not matched to a gene: 9. This CDR3 comprises 16 residues. The V gene's germline CDR1 is SGHNT and CDR2 YENEEA. The CDR3 spells CASSRRGGFGTDTQYF. In DNA, the CDR3 is TGTGCCAGCAGCCGGCGGGGGGGCTTTGGAACAGATACGCAGTATTTT.

The V gene is TRBV4-1, the J gene TRBJ1-2; 8 nucleotides agree with TRBD1. The ends lost 0 bases at V and 7 bases at J; junction bases unmatched: 16. The CDR3 sequence is 18 residues long. Germline CDR1 reads MGHRA; CDR2 reads YSYEKL. The CDR3 coding sequence is TGCGCCAGCAGCCAAGACCCTACAGGGGGGCCCCACAGGGGTGGCTACACCTTC. This codes for CASSQDPTGGPHRGGYTF.

CDR3 amino acids: CASSTTGTANIQYF. The CDR3 DNA sequence: TGTGCCAGCAGTACCACCGGGACAGCAAACATTCAGTACTTC. The chain combines TRBV28 with TRBJ2-4; 7 bases line up with TRBD1. J gave up 6 bases and V 5 bases, and 7 bases lay outside the gene matches. CDR3 length equals 14 residues. Germline V CDR1 and CDR2: MDHEN, SYDVKM.

This clone has more than one count but fewer than ten. V gene TRBV5-1 combines with J gene TRBJ1-1; D is undetermined. Looked up from germline, CDR1 is SGHRS and CDR2 is YFSETQ. This CDR3 has 13 residues. Trimming stripped 0 bases from V and 8 bases from J, with 11 bases between. The CDR3 protein is CASSLDASAEAFF. CDR3 coding DNA: TGCGCCAGCAGCTTGGACGCATCAGCAGAAGCTTTCTTT. Looking up the rest from reference TRBV5-1 and TRBJ1-1 gives the full variable domain: KAGVTQTPRYLIKTRGQQVTLSCSPISGHRSVSWYQQTPGQGLQFLFEYFSETQRNKGNFPGRFSGRQFSNSRSEMNVSTLELGDSALYLCASSLDASAEAFFGQGTRLTVV.

The rearrangement links TRBV4-2 to TRBJ2-5; 12 nucleotides match TRBD1. The CDR3 contains 18 residues. The germline gives CDR1 LGHNA, CDR2 YNFKEQ. Trimming at V came to 0 bases and at J to 4 bases, leaving 9 bases not matched to a gene. The CDR3 loop reads CASSQEVPGQGAAETQYF. The CDR3 DNA is TGTGCCAGCAGCCAAGAAGTCCCGGGACAGGGGGCGGCAGAGACCCAGTACTTC.

This clone was detected only a few times. The chain uses TRBV6-5 and TRBJ1-2; TRBD1 might be the D (5 bases). The CDR3 covers 12 residues. Germline-derived CDR1 and CDR2 are MNHEY and SVGAGI. V lost 6 bases, J lost 8 bases, and 13 bases lay in between. The DNA for the CDR3 is TGTGCCAGCAGCCGCCAGGGTAGGGGCTACACCTTC. It specifies CASSRQGRGYTF.

The chain is built from TRBV30 and TRBJ1-2; the D gene is possibly TRBD1 (5 bases). Per germline, CDR1 GTSNPN and CDR2 SVGIG (reference sequence). V gave up 0 bases and J gave up 8 bases, with 16 bases separating them. The CDR3 consists of 14 residues. The CDR3 sequence: CAWSVHWGVGGYTF. The CDR3 DNA follows: TGTGCCTGGAGTGTACATTGGGGGGTCGGCGGCTACACCTTC.

CDR3 loop: CASSLGPGRDVQPQHF. The CDR3 coding sequence is TGTGCCAGCAGCTTGGGACCGGGCAGGGATGTTCAGCCCCAGCATTTT. This rearrangement joins TRBV5-4 to TRBJ1-5; the D gene is possibly TRBD1 (5 bases). Trimming took 0 bases from V and 6 from J, leaving 16 bases between them. Germline V gives CDR1 SGHNT, CDR2 YYREEE (reference sequence). This CDR3 region has 16 residues. The whole variable domain, remainder taken from reference TRBV5-4 and TRBJ1-5, is ETGVTQSPTHLIKTRGQQVTLRCSSQSGHNTVSWYQQALGQGPQFIFQYYREEENGRGNFPPRFSGLQFPNYSSELNVNALELDDSALYLCASSLGPGRDVQPQHFGDGTRLSIL.

V gene TRBV9 combines with J gene TRBJ2-5, with TRBD1 as a possible D gene (5 bases). Trimming removed 3 bases at V and 7 bases at J, with 22 bases between. The CDR3 runs to 16 residues. The germline CDR1 and CDR2 sequences are SGDLS and YYNGEE. As DNA, the CDR3 is TGTGCCAGCAGCGGGCGGTTAGGGGCCCCGCCAGCGACCCAGTACTTC. Its protein is CASSGRLGAPPATQYF.

V usage is TRBV20-1 and J usage is TRBJ2-5; the D is unclear. The CDR3 sequence is 11 residues long. V was cut by 3 bases and J by 6 bases, with 8 bases left in between. Germline CDR1 is DFQATT and CDR2 is SNEGSKA (reference sequence). The CDR3 reads CSARASQTQYF. In nucleotides, the CDR3 is TGCAGTGCTAGGGCGTCACAGACCCAGTACTTC.

The CDR3 region is CASSYTRAHNEQFF. The CDR3 DNA sequence: TGTGCCAGCAGTTACACCCGGGCCCACAATGAGCAGTTCTTC. J is TRBJ2-1 and V is TRBV6-5, with D unresolved. Trimming pared 2 bases from V and 5 bases from J, leaving 10 bases between. The germline V gene encodes CDR1 MNHEY and CDR2 SVGAGI. The CDR3 is made up of 14 amino acids.

The gene calls are TRBV7-2 and TRBJ2-7; tentative D call: TRBD1 (5 bases). Trimming shortened V by 4 bases and J by 1 base, and 14 bases separated the two germline ends. This CDR3 spans 15 amino acids. Germline lookup yields CDR1 SGHTA and CDR2 FQGNSA. Written as DNA, the CDR3 is TGTGCCAGCAGCTCGCTTCGTAGGGGTTCCTACGAGCAGTACTTC. Translation: CASSSLRRGSYEQYF.

This clone occurred a few times. This chain links TRBV30 with TRBJ2-7, with D perhaps TRBD1 (6 bases). The length of the CDR3 is 12 residues. Deletions cut 7 bases from V and 7 bases from J, with 17 bases between. Germline loops: CDR1 GTSNPN, CDR2 SVGIG (reference sequence). The CDR3 spells CASTLLRGEQYF. CDR3 bases: TGTGCCTCTACCCTTCTCAGGGGAGAGCAGTACTTC.

Only one count was recorded for this clone. As DNA, the CDR3 is TGTGCCAGCAGCTCGGGACAGGGAAGTGCAGATACGCAGTATTTT. As protein: CASSSGQGSADTQYF. This chain joins TRBV7-3 and TRBJ2-3; 9 bases agree with TRBD1. The V segment lost 4 bases and the J segment 4 bases; nucleotides outside the gene matches: 6. Germline V gives CDR1 SGHTA, CDR2 FQGTGA. The CDR3 covers 15 residues.

V is TRBV5-4 and J is TRBJ2-2; 11 bases fit TRBD2. The CDR3 has 15 amino acids. The V gene end was trimmed by 2 bases and the J gene end by 7 bases; junction bases not matched to a gene: 4. From germline, CDR1 is SGHNT and CDR2 YYREEE (reference sequence). The CDR3 sequence: CASSFTSGGVGELFF. CDR3 DNA: TGTGCCAGCAGCTTTACTAGCGGGGGTGTCGGGGAGCTGTTTTTT.

A few counts support this clone. The V and J genes are TRBV2 and TRBJ1-5; no clear D. CDR1 is SNHLY, CDR2 FYNNEI, per germline. The CDR3 runs to 13 residues. The V end was cut by 6 bases, the J end by 7 bases, with 13 bases between. The CDR3 spells CASRAVVGQPQHF. The CDR3 DNA reads as TGTGCCAGCAGGGCGGTAGTAGGACAGCCCCAGCATTTT.

The chain uses TRBV18 and TRBJ2-1; 11 positions agree with TRBD2. Germline CDR1 is KGHSH and CDR2 is LQKENI. The ends lost 3 bases at V and 2 bases at J; junction bases unmatched: 3. The CDR3 contains 16 residues. The CDR3 here is CASSPPSGGTYNEQFF. CDR3 DNA sequence: TGTGCCAGCTCACCCCCTAGCGGGGGGACCTACAATGAGCAGTTCTTC.

The chain is built from TRBV5-1 and TRBJ2-1; either TRBD1 or TRBD2 may fit D (5 bases each). V was clipped by 5 bases and J by 3 bases, with 15 bases between them. The germline V gene encodes CDR1 SGHRS and CDR2 YFSETQ. This CDR3 is built from 15 residues. The CDR3 DNA sequence: TGCGCCAGCAGTACCGGGACCACCAACTACAATGAGCAGTTCTTC. Translation: CASSTGTTNYNEQFF.

The rearrangement joins TRBV5-4 to TRBJ2-7; D tentatively reads TRBD1 or TRBD2 (5 bases each). CDR3 size: 15 residues. V gave up 4 bases and J gave up 2 bases, with 16 bases separating them. CDR1 is SGHNT and CDR2 is YYREEE in the germline V gene (reference sequence). CDR3 nucleotide sequence: TGTGCCAGCAGCGGACCAGTCGAGGGGCCCTACGAGCAGTACTTC. Protein: CASSGPVEGPYEQYF.